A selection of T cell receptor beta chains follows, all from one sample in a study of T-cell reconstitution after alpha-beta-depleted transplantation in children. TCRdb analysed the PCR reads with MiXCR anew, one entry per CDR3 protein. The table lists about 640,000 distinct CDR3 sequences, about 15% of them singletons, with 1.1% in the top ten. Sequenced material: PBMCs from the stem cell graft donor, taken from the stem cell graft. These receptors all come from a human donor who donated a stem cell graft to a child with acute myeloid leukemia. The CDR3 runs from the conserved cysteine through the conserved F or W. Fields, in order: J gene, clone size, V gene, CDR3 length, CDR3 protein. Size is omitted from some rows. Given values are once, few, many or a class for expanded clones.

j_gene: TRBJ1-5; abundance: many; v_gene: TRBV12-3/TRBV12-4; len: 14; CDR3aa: CASSRTENNQPQHF
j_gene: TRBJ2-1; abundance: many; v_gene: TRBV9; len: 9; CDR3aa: CASSVMQFF
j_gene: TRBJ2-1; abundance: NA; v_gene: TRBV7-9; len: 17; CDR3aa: CASSPFTAGTGDNEQFF
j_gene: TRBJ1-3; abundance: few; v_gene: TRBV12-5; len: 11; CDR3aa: CASGQGDTIYF
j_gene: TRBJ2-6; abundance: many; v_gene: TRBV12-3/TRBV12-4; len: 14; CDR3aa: CAINHRAGANVLTF
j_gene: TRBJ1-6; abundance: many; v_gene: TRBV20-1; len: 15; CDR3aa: CSARDLTGYNSPLHF
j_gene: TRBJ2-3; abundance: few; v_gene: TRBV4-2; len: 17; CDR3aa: CASSPSPGGYRTDTQYF
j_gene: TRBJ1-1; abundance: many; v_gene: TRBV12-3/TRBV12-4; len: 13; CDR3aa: CASTRTGDTEAFF
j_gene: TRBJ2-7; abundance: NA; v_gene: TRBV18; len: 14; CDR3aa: CASSPGGGAGEQYF
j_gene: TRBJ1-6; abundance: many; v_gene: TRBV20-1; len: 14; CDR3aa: CSATGRERYSPLHF
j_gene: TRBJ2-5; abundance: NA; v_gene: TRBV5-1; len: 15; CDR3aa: CASSSGLAGQETQYF
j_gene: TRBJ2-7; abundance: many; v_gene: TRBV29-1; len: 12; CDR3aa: CSGRTGSGEQYF
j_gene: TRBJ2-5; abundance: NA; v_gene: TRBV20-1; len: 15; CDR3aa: CSAWGRSGAKETQYF
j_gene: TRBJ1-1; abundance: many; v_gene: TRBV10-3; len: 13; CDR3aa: CAISGQANTEAFF